A single sample gave rise to the 30 T cell receptor beta chains below, sequenced in a study of T cell responses to AZD1222 COVID-19 vaccine. Some clones are missing from TCRdb's copy, which holds only in-frame ones; the method was immunoSEQ multiplex PCR. Among about 99,000 clones listed, roughly nine tenths were seen once. Sequences were derived from peripheral blood, sampled 28 days after the second AZD1222 dose. Every receptor here comes from an adult who received the AZD1222 COVID-19 vaccine.

This clone was detected once. The chain combines TRBV3-1 (or the pseudogene TRBV3-2) with TRBJ2-5; 8 nucleotides agree with TRBD2. V dropped 1 base and J dropped 4; count of bases not matched to a gene: 8. CDR1 LGHDT and CDR2 YNNKEL come from the germline V gene (reference sequence). The CDR3 spans 16 residues. CDR3 in amino acids: CASSQGSGSWGETQYF. The CDR3 nucleotides read TGTGCCAGCAGCCAAGGGAGCGGGAGTTGGGGAGAGACCCAGTACTTC.

J is TRBJ2-1 and V is TRBV29-1, with 9 bases identical to TRBD2. Germline values: CDR1 SQVTM, CDR2 ANQGSEA. J gave up 6 bases and V 0 bases, and 9 bases lay outside the gene matches. The CDR3 is 16 amino acids. CDR3 nucleotides: TGCAGCGTTGAAGAGTCTATAGCGGGAGCCCTCAATGAGCAGTTCTTC. As protein: CSVEESIAGALNEQFF.

The chain has TRBV21-1 and TRBJ1-5. TRBV21-1 is designated a pseudogene. The CDR3 totals 15 residues. CDR3 in DNA: TGTGCCAGCAGCAAAGAATGGGGGGTTTGGCAGCCCCAGCATTTT. This translates into CASSKEWGVWQPQHF.

The CDR3 DNA reads TGTGCCACCAGCAGAGGGACGGAGAGCTCCTACGAGCAGTACTTC. Residues: CATSRGTESSYEQYF. The rearrangement uses TRBV15 and TRBJ2-7; D is undetermined. V was pared by 1 base and J by 0 bases, with 10 bases between. Germline CDR1 is LNHNV and CDR2 is YYDKDF (reference sequence). The CDR3 has 15 amino acids.

With respect to this clone: Relative to the germline gene, one junction end is altered; a read error may explain this. J is TRBJ2-1 and V is TRBV4-1; weak D call: TRBD2 (5 bases). The CDR3 has 13 amino acids. CDR1 MGHRA and CDR2 YSYEKL come from the germline V gene. The CDR3 here is CASSQVEGDFEFF. The CDR3 DNA reads as TGCGCCAGCAGTCAAGTCGAGGGAGACTTCGAGTTCTTC.

V and J are TRBV10-3 and TRBJ2-1; 10 positions agree with TRBD2. CDR1 is ENHRY and CDR2 is SYGVKD in the germline V gene. V shed 5 bases, J shed 8 bases, and the junction held 9 bases outside the gene matches. The CDR3 runs to 15 residues. DNA of the CDR3: TGTGCCATCAGTACCGGACTAGCGGACAAGGATGAGCAGTTCTTC. Its translation is CAISTGLADKDEQFF.

V and J are TRBV27 and TRBJ1-1; D is ambiguous. From germline, CDR1 is MNHEY and CDR2 SMNVEV (reference sequence). V gave up 6 bases and J gave up 2 bases, with 13 bases separating them. This CDR3 spans 14 amino acids. The CDR3 region is CASRPSHFNTEAFF. The CDR3 DNA is TGTGCCAGCAGGCCATCTCATTTCAACACTGAAGCTTTCTTT.

CDR3 bases: TGCGCCAGCAGCTTGGTGGACAGGGATAACTATGGCTACACCTTC. Protein: CASSLVDRDNYGYTF. The chain uses TRBV5-1 and TRBJ1-2; the match to TRBD1 covers 8 bases. The V gene end was trimmed by 0 bases and the J gene end by 1 base; junction bases not matched to a gene: 2. Germline V CDR1 and CDR2: SGHRS, YFSETQ. This CDR3 has 15 amino acids.

The chain carries TRBV6-1 and TRBJ1-1, with D possibly being TRBD1 (6 bases). V lost 3 bases and J 10 bases, leaving 15 bases between the germline ends. Germline V gives CDR1 MNHNS, CDR2 SASEGT. The CDR3 contains 13 residues. CDR3 protein: CASSDRGPSGAFF. In DNA form, the CDR3 reads TGTGCCAGCAGTGACAGGGGCCCTAGCGGAGCTTTCTTT.

V gene TRBV29-1 combines with J gene TRBJ2-2; D gene unclear. Trimming removed 5 bases from V and 0 bases from J, with 7 bases in between. Germline CDR1 reads SQVTM; CDR2 reads ANQGSEA. This CDR3 comprises 13 residues. This CDR3 reads CSVWTANTGELFF. The CDR3 nucleotides are TGCAGCGTTTGGACGGCGAACACCGGGGAGCTGTTTTTT.

CDR3 region: CASRLGEKLFF. CDR3 coding DNA: TGTGCAAGTCGCTTGGGGGAAAAACTGTTTTTT. This chain links TRBV12-2 with TRBJ1-4. TRBV12-2 is classified as a pseudogene. The CDR3 is made up of 11 amino acids.

This CDR3 is CAAPGERRYYYNEQFF. The CDR3 DNA is TGTGCCGCCCCAGGGGAGCGTCGCTACTACTACAATGAGCAGTTCTTC. The gene calls are TRBV2 and TRBJ2-1; D perhaps matches TRBD1 (6 bases). This CDR3 is 16 amino acids long. Germline-derived CDR1 and CDR2 are SNHLY and FYNNEI. With 11 bases removed from V and 3 bases from J, the gap between germline ends came to 23 bases. Variable domain in full (rest from reference TRBV2 and TRBJ2-1): EPEVTQTPSHQVTQMGQEVILRCVPISNHLYFYWYRQILGQKVEFLVSFYNNEISEKSEIFDDQFSVERPDGSNFTLKIRSTKLEDSAMYFCAAPGERRYYYNEQFFGPGTRLTVL.

The chain uses TRBV4-1 and TRBJ2-3; D perhaps matches TRBD2 (6 bases). The germline CDR1 and CDR2 sequences are MGHRA and YSYEKL. Trimming left V 3 bases short and J 0 bases short, with 13 bases between. The CDR3 is 16 amino acids. The CDR3 bases are TGCGCCAGCAGCCAGCAGACTAGTACTAGCACAGATACGCAGTATTTT. This translates into CASSQQTSTSTDTQYF.

The chain couples TRBV3-1 (or the pseudogene TRBV3-2) to TRBJ1-2; the D is unclear. The CDR3 length is 13 residues. The ends were cut back, 1 base at V and 7 bases at J, with 10 bases in the middle. The germline V gene has CDR1 LGHDT and CDR2 YNNKEL (reference sequence). CDR3 protein: CASSQVIAGGYTF. CDR3 sequence (DNA): TGTGCCAGCAGCCAAGTTATCGCGGGTGGCTACACCTTC.

V and J are TRBV9 and TRBJ2-2, with 11 positions matching TRBD2. The CDR3 runs to 16 residues. The junction had 7 bases not matched to a gene; V was cut back by 3 bases and J by 6 bases. CDR1 is SGDLS, CDR2 YYNGEE, per germline. The CDR3 region is CASSGPSGGSAGELFF. CDR3 sequence (DNA): TGTGCCAGCAGCGGACCTAGCGGGGGGTCGGCCGGGGAGCTGTTTTTT.

The chain recombines TRBV28 with TRBJ2-7, with a possible D match to TRBD1 (6 bases). V was shortened by 2 bases and J by 3 bases, with 17 bases between the two germline ends. The germline V gene encodes CDR1 MDHEN and CDR2 SYDVKM. The CDR3 sequence is 16 residues long. The CDR3 bases are TGTGCCAGCAGTTTAGGGGGTACAGGGCTTCACTACGAGCAGTACTTC. Its protein is CASSLGGTGLHYEQYF.

The chain recombines TRBV6-5 with TRBJ2-3, with a tentative D call TRBD1 (6 bases). Germline assignment: CDR1 MNHEY and CDR2 SVGAGI. The CDR3 runs 13 residues. The V end lost 7 bases, the J end lost 6 bases, and 14 bases lay between the germline ends. The CDR3 DNA follows: TGTGCCAGCACCAGGGGTTTGTTGGATACGCAGTATTTT. It yields the protein CASTRGLLDTQYF.

This chain connects TRBV18 to TRBJ2-3, with unresolved D. Germline loops: CDR1 KGHSH, CDR2 LQKENI. The CDR3 runs to 13 residues. The V and J ends lost 8 bases and 14 bases respectively, with 23 bases between them. In nucleotides, the CDR3 is TGTGCCAGCGCCCCGGACGAAGGGCAAGTGCGGTATTTT. Its translation: CASAPDEGQVRYF.

This clone came up once. The chain recombines TRBV7-2 with TRBJ2-7, with a weak D call TRBD1 (5 bases). V lost 1 base, J lost 1 base, and 8 bases lay in between. The CDR3 has 14 residues. Germline V gene sequence: CDR1 SGHTA, CDR2 FQGNSA. CDR3 nucleotide sequence: TGTGCCAGCAGCTTAGGCAGGGCATCCTACGAGCAGTACTTC. Translated, it gives CASSLGRASYEQYF.

About this clone: This sample includes further DNA sequences coding for the same CDR3. This chain links TRBV6-5 with TRBJ2-7; D ambiguous. V lost 0 bases and J 2 bases, leaving 8 bases between the germline ends. CDR3 length: 14 residues. CDR1 and CDR2 (germline): MNHEY, SVGAGI. The CDR3 DNA reads as TGTGCCAGCAGTTACTCAGGCTCAGCCTACGAGCAGTACTTC. Amino acid sequence: CASSYSGSAYEQYF.

This clone showed up just once. This chain uses TRBV7-8 with TRBJ2-1, with D uncertain. The length of the CDR3 is 15 residues. Germline CDR1 SGHVS, CDR2 FQNEAQ. Trimming took off 5 bases at V and 2 bases at J, with 13 bases between the two ends. CDR3 sequence reads: CASSRERKAYNEQFF. The CDR3 DNA sequence: TGTGCCAGCAGCCGAGAGAGGAAGGCCTACAATGAGCAGTTCTTC. Full variable domain (remainder filled in from reference TRBV7-8 and TRBJ2-1): GAGVSQSPRYKVAKRGQDVALRCDPISGHVSLFWYQQALGQGPEFLTYFQNEAQLDKSGLPSDRFFAERPEGSVSTLKIQRTQQEDSAVYLCASSRERKAYNEQFFGPGTRLTVL.

The CDR3 DNA reads TGCGCCAGCAGCTTAAGCGGCTTCTCCTACGAGCAGTACTTC. Translated, it gives CASSLSGFSYEQYF. The chain carries TRBV5-1 and TRBJ2-7; the D gene is possibly TRBD2 (5 bases). Germline V CDR1 and CDR2: SGHRS, YFSETQ. This CDR3 comprises 14 residues. V lost 2 bases and J 0 bases, leaving 9 bases between the germline ends.

On this clone: The junction departs from the called germline gene at one end, perhaps through a read error. The CDR3 nucleotides read TGCAGCGTCCCTTGGGTGGGCTTT. This encodes CSVPWVGF. V and J are TRBV29-1 and TRBJ1-1; no definite D call. Germline V gives CDR1 SQVTM, CDR2 ANQGSEA. The CDR3 sequence is 8 residues long.

The V and J genes are TRBV4-3 and TRBJ1-1; D gene ambiguous. Deletions cut 0 bases from V and 6 bases from J, with 8 bases between. Germline V gene data show CDR1 as LGHNA and CDR2 as YSLEER. This CDR3 is 13 amino acids long. CDR3 DNA: TGCGCCAGCAGCCAAGATTTGGGTGCTGAAGCTTTCTTT. Its protein product is CASSQDLGAEAFF.

The chain joins TRBV3-1 (or the pseudogene TRBV3-2) to TRBJ1-1; D not resolved. This CDR3 has 15 amino acids. In germline, CDR1 is LGHDT, CDR2 YNNKEL (reference sequence). Trimming removed 5 bases at V and 0 bases at J, with 13 bases between. In nucleotides, the CDR3 is TGTGCCAGCAGCGCGGGGAAGGGCATGAACACTGAAGCTTTCTTT. It yields the protein CASSAGKGMNTEAFF.

This clone was detected only once. The chain employs TRBV29-1 and TRBJ2-1, with a possible D match to TRBD2 (5 bases). This CDR3 has 14 amino acids. V lost 5 bases and J 5 bases, leaving 16 bases between the germline ends. Germline CDR1 and CDR2: SQVTM and ANQGSEA. The DNA of the CDR3 is TGCAGCGTTCTAGCCCTCTTAACCCACAATGAGCAGTTCTTC. Its protein is CSVLALLTHNEQFF.

This chain uses TRBV28 with TRBJ1-1; D may be TRBD1 (6 bases). This CDR3 spans 14 amino acids. The germline gives CDR1 MDHEN, CDR2 SYDVKM. Trimming removed 5 bases from V and 5 bases from J, with 15 bases in between. CDR3 sequence (DNA): TGTGCCAGCAGTGCCCGGGAGGGGGTGACTGAAGCTTTCTTT. It encodes CASSAREGVTEAFF.

The rearrangement joins TRBV28 to TRBJ1-2; 8 positions agree with TRBD1. From germline, CDR1 is MDHEN and CDR2 SYDVKM. The CDR3 covers 15 residues. Unmatched junction bases numbered 10, after V lost 6 bases and J lost 4 bases. The CDR3 spells CASSRGGQAIYGYTF. CDR3 in DNA: TGTGCCAGCAGCCGGGGGGGACAGGCGATCTATGGCTACACCTTC.

The chain carries TRBV27 and TRBJ2-2; the match to TRBD2 covers 7 bases. This CDR3 region has 17 residues. Germline loops: CDR1 MNHEY, CDR2 SMNVEV (reference sequence). V shed 3 bases and J 0 bases; nucleotides not matched to a gene: 7. The CDR3 DNA reads TGTGCCAGCAGTTTCCCTTCCGGGACTACGAACACCGGGGAGCTGTTTTTT. Translation: CASSFPSGTTNTGELFF.

The V gene is TRBV6-4, the J gene TRBJ1-6; TRBD1 matches 8 bases. The V gene end was trimmed by 4 bases and the J gene end by 10 bases; junction bases not matched to a gene: 9. This CDR3 comprises 15 residues. Germline V lookup: CDR1 MRHNA, CDR2 SNTAGT. The CDR3 DNA is TGTGCCAGCAGTGTCCTGCCGGGACAGGACTCACCCCTCCACTTT. Translated: CASSVLPGQDSPLHF.